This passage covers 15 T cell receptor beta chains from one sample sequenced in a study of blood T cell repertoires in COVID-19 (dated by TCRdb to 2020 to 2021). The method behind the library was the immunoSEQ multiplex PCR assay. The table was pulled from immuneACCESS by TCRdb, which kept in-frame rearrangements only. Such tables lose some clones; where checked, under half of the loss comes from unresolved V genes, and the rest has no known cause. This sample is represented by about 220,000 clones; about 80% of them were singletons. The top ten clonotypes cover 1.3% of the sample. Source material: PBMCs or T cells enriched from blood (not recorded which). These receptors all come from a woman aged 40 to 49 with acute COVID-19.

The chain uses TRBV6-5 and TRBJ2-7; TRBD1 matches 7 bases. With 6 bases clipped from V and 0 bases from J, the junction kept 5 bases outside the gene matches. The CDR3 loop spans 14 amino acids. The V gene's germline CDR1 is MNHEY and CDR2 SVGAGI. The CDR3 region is CASSRTGASYEQYF. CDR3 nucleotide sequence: TGTGCCAGCAGCCGGACAGGCGCCTCCTACGAGCAGTACTTC.

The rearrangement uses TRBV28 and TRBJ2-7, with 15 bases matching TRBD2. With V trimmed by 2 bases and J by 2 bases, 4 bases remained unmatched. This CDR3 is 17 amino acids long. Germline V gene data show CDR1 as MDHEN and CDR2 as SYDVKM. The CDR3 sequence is CASSLTGLAGGAYEQYF. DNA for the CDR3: TGTGCCAGCAGTTTAACCGGACTAGCGGGAGGGGCCTACGAGCAGTACTTC.

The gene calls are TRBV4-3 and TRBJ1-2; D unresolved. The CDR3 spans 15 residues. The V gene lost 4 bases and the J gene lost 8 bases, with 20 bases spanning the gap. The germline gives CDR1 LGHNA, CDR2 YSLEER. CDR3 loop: CASSLHGLSSRGYTF. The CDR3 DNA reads TGCGCCAGCAGCCTCCACGGGCTATCTAGCAGAGGCTACACCTTC.

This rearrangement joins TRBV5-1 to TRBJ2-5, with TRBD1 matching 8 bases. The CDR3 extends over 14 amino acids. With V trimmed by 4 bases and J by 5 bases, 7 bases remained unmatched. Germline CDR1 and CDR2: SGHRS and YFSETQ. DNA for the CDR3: TGCGCCAGCAGCCGACAGGGGAATCAGGAGACCCAGTACTTC. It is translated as CASSRQGNQETQYF.

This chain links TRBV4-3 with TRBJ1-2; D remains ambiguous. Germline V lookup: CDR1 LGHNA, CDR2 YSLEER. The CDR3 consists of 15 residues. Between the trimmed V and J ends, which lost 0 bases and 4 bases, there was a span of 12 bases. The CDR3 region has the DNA TGCGCCAGCAGCCAAGATTTCGCGCAAACCTATGGCTACACCTTC. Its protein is CASSQDFAQTYGYTF.

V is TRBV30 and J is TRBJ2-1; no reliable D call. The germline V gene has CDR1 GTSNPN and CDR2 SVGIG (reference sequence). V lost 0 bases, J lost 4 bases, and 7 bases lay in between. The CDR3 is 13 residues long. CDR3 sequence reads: CAWSVSRYNEQFF. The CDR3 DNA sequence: TGTGCCTGGAGTGTCTCGCGGTACAATGAGCAGTTCTTC.

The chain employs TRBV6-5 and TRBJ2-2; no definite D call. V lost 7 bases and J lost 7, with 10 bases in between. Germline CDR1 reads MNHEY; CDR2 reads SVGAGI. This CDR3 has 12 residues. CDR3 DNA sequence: TGTGCCAGCACCAGGCCGGACGGGGAGCTGTTTTTT. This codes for CASTRPDGELFF.

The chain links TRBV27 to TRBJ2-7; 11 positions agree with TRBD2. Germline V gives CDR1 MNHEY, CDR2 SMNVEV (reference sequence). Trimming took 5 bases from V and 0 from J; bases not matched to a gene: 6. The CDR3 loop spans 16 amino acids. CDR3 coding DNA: TGTGCCAGCAGTGCCTCGACTAGCGGGATCTCCTACGAGCAGTACTTC. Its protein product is CASSASTSGISYEQYF.

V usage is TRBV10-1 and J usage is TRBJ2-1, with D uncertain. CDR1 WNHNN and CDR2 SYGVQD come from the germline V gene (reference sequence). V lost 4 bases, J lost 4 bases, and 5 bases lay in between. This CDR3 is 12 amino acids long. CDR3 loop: CASSARYNEQFF. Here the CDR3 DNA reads TGCGCCAGCAGTGCGAGGTACAATGAGCAGTTCTTC.

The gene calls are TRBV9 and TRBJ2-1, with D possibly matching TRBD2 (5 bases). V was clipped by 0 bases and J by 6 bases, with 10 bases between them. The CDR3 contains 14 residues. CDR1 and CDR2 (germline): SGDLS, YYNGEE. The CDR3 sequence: CASSVDPTSNEQFF. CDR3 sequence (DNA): TGTGCCAGCAGCGTAGATCCAACTAGCAATGAGCAGTTCTTC.

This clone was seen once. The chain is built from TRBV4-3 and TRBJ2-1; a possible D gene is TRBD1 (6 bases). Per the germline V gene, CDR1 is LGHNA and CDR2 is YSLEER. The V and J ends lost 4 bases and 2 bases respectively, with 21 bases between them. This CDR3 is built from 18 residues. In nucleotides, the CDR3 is TGCGCCAGCAGCCGAGAGGAAAGGGGGTTTATGACCTACAATGAGCAGTTCTTC. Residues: CASSREERGFMTYNEQFF.

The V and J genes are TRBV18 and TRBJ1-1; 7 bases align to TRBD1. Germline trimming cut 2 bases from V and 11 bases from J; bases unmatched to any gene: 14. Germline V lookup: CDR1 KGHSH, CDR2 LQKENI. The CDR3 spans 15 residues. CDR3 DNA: TGTGCCAGCTCACCAGCAGGGGGGCCACGGTTGGGGGCTTTCTTT. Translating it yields CASSPAGGPRLGAFF.

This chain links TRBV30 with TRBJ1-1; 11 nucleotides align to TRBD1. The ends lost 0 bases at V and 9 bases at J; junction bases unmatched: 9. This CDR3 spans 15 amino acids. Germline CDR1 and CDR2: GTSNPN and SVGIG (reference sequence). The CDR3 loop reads CAWSVTGTGGHKAFF. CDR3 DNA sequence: TGTGCCTGGAGTGTAACTGGGACAGGGGGTCATAAAGCTTTCTTT.

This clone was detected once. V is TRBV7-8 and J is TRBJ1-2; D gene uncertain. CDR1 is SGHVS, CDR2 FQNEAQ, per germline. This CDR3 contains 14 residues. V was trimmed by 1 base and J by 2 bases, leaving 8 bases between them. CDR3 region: CASSLVVGNYGYTF. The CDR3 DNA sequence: TGTGCCAGCAGCTTAGTGGTCGGGAACTATGGCTACACCTTC.

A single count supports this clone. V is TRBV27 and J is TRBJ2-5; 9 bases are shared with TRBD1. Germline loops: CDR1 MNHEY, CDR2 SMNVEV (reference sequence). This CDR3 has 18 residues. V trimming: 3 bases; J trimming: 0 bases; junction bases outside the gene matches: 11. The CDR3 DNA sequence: TGTGCCAGCAGTTTTCGTACGTTGGGACAGGGAGACCAAGAGACCCAGTACTTC. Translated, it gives CASSFRTLGQGDQETQYF.